Each of the 32 T cell receptor beta chains below was sequenced from the same sample in a study of control samples from healthy donors and cancer patients. Assay used: immunoSEQ multiplex PCR; TCRdb lists only in-frame clones, some missing. The sample has roughly 83,000 clones; around 80% are singletons. The sample consisted of blood. These receptors were collected from a woman in her sixties in good health.

The chain is built from TRBV2 and TRBJ1-5, with 8 bases fitting TRBD1. Germline V CDR1 and CDR2: SNHLY, FYNNEI. The V gene end was trimmed by 3 bases and the J gene end by 2 bases; junction bases not matched to a gene: 12. The CDR3 contains 18 residues. CDR3 coding DNA: TGTGCCAGCAGTGATTATGGCAGGGGGCGCGGGGGCAATCAGCCCCAGCATTTT. Its protein is CASSDYGRGRGGNQPQHF.

The V gene is TRBV19, the J gene TRBJ1-2, with D perhaps matching TRBD1 (5 bases). This CDR3 comprises 13 residues. CDR1 LNHDA and CDR2 SQIVND come from the germline V gene (reference sequence). The ends were cut back, 8 bases at V and 8 bases at J, with 18 bases in the middle. The CDR3 protein is CASQRYQGDGYTF. The CDR3 nucleotides are TGTGCCAGTCAGAGGTACCAGGGCGACGGCTACACCTTC. Complete variable domain (other parts from reference TRBV19 and TRBJ1-2): DGGITQSPKYLFRKEGQNVTLSCEQNLNHDAMYWYRQDPGQGLRLIYYSQIVNDFQKGDIAEGYSVSREKKESFPLTVTSAQKNPTAFYLCASQRYQGDGYTFGSGTRLTVV.

V is TRBV10-1 and J is TRBJ2-7; 7 bases are shared with TRBD1. Germline CDR1 is WNHNN and CDR2 is SYGVQD (reference sequence). This CDR3 has 16 residues. V dropped 0 bases and J dropped 0; count of bases not matched to a gene: 5. CDR3 nucleotide sequence: TGCGCCAGCAGTGAGTCGACAGGGAAAATCTCCTACGAGCAGTACTTC. It translates to CASSESTGKISYEQYF.

This clone was seen more than once but under ten times. CDR3: CASSLVASGRTDTQYF. CDR3 DNA: TGTGCCAGCAGCTTAGTCGCTAGCGGGAGGACAGATACGCAGTATTTT. The J gene is TRBJ2-3, the V gene TRBV7-2; 11 bases are shared with TRBD2. This CDR3 region has 16 residues. Per the germline V gene, CDR1 is SGHTA and CDR2 is FQGNSA. Trimming took 1 base from V and 3 from J; bases not matched to a gene: 3.

The CDR3 reads CASSPRTGLNYGYTF. DNA for the CDR3: TGTGCCAGCAGCCCCAGGACAGGTTTAAACTATGGCTACACCTTC. This chain joins TRBV7-9 and TRBJ1-2; 7 bases are a match to TRBD1. V shed 5 bases and J 2 bases; nucleotides not matched to a gene: 8. From germline, CDR1 is SEHNR and CDR2 FQNEAQ (reference sequence). This CDR3 is built from 15 residues.

This clone was counted once. The chain has TRBV10-2 and TRBJ2-2; 8 nucleotides line up with TRBD2. This CDR3 comprises 14 residues. Germline CDR1 is WSHSY and CDR2 is SAAADI. The junction had 10 bases not matched to a gene; V was cut back by 7 bases and J by 9 bases. The CDR3 DNA sequence: TGCGCCAGCACTCCTCGGGGGGGAGGTTGGGAGCTGTTTTTT. This encodes CASTPRGGGWELFF.

The CDR3 bases are TGTGCCAGCAGTTACTGGCCCCTACAAGACCCCAGCCACGAGCAGTACTTC. Translating it yields CASSYWPLQDPSHEQYF. This sequence joins TRBV6-2 or TRBV6-3 and TRBJ2-7; no reliable D call. The germline CDR1 and CDR2 sequences are MNHEY and SVGEGT. The CDR3 consists of 17 residues. Trimming took off 1 base at V and 5 bases at J, with 21 bases between the two ends.

DNA for the CDR3: TGTGCCAGCAGCCTCCAAGAGACCCAGTACTTC. Its protein is CASSLQETQYF. The rearrangement links TRBV12-3 or TRBV12-4 to TRBJ2-5, with D uncertain. CDR3 size: 11 residues. Trimming stripped 6 bases from V and 1 base from J, with 3 bases between.

The CDR3 coding sequence is TGTGCCAGCAGCGTATCCCCGCGGGGGCACTCCTACAATGAGCAGTTCTTC. Its translation: CASSVSPRGHSYNEQFF. This chain uses TRBV9 with TRBJ2-1, with D perhaps TRBD2 (7 bases). Germline V gene sequence: CDR1 SGDLS, CDR2 YYNGEE. Trimming took 1 base from V and 0 from J, leaving 14 bases between them. The CDR3 is 17 amino acids.

The J gene is TRBJ2-2, the V gene TRBV10-2, with D perhaps matching TRBD1 (6 bases). V was shortened by 5 bases and J by 7 bases, with 17 bases between the two germline ends. This CDR3 is built from 15 residues. Germline V lookup: CDR1 WSHSY, CDR2 SAAADI. CDR3 bases: TGCGCCAGCAGTTACCCGGGGACAAGGAGCGGGGAGCTGTTTTTT. Translating gives CASSYPGTRSGELFF.

As concerns this clone: The identical CDR3 is also encoded by other nucleotide sequences in the sample. The chain carries TRBV9 and TRBJ2-7; D is undetermined. Trimming removed 0 bases from V and 0 bases from J, with 7 bases in between. The CDR3 sequence is 14 residues long. The germline gives CDR1 SGDLS, CDR2 YYNGEE. The CDR3 DNA sequence: TGTGCCAGCAGCGTAGTGCCGAGCTCCTACGAGCAGTACTTC. Protein sequence: CASSVVPSSYEQYF.

V gene TRBV28 combines with J gene TRBJ1-4; 7 nucleotides match TRBD1. Trimming removed 7 bases from V and 2 bases from J; junction bases left unmatched: 4. The CDR3 is 14 residues long. The germline V gene has CDR1 MDHEN and CDR2 SYDVKM. In DNA form, the CDR3 reads TGTGCCAGCAACTCAGGGGGGACTAATGAAAAACTGTTTTTT. This codes for CASNSGGTNEKLFF.

The chain employs TRBV10-1 and TRBJ1-6; 12 bases map to TRBD1. The V segment lost 6 bases and the J segment 7 bases; nucleotides outside the gene matches: 7. Germline CDR1 and CDR2: WNHNN and SYGVQD (reference sequence). CDR3 size: 16 residues. The CDR3 sequence is CASRGQGAPGNSPLHF. Written as DNA, the CDR3 is TGCGCCAGCAGGGGACAGGGGGCGCCGGGGAATTCACCCCTCCACTTT.

V usage is TRBV10-1 and J usage is TRBJ2-7; possible D gene TRBD1, 7 bases. CDR3 length: 14 amino acids. The V end was cut by 10 bases, the J end by 4 bases, with 20 bases between. Germline lookup yields CDR1 WNHNN and CDR2 SYGVQD (reference sequence). CDR3 protein: CATLSAGGKYEQYF. CDR3 DNA sequence: TGCGCCACCTTGTCGGCAGGGGGGAAATACGAGCAGTACTTC.

The chain's CDR3 is CASSVVQGAINEQFF. CDR3 nucleotide sequence: TGTGCCAGCAGCGTGGTTCAGGGGGCGATCAATGAGCAGTTCTTC. The chain combines TRBV9 with TRBJ2-1, with 8 bases aligning to TRBD1. Germline V lookup: CDR1 SGDLS, CDR2 YYNGEE. This CDR3 is built from 15 residues. V shed 2 bases, J shed 6 bases, and the junction held 7 bases outside the gene matches. The entire variable domain, with the rest obtained from reference TRBV9 and TRBJ2-1, is as follows: DSGVTQTPKHLITATGQRVTLRCSPRSGDLSVYWYQQSLDQGLQFLIQYYNGEERAKGNILERFSAQQFPDLHSELNLSSLELGDSALYFCASSVVQGAINEQFFGPGTRLTVL.

The J gene is TRBJ1-4, the V gene TRBV3-1 (or the pseudogene TRBV3-2); weak D call: TRBD1 (5 bases). Germline CDR1 and CDR2: LGHDT and YNNKEL (reference sequence). There are 12 residues in the CDR3. Deletions cut 4 bases from V and 10 bases from J, with 10 bases between. CDR3 sequence: CASSRGEGKLFF. The CDR3 region has the DNA TGTGCCAGCAGCCGAGGGGAGGGAAAACTGTTTTTT.

The chain carries TRBV27 and TRBJ2-5; no clear D. The germline V gene encodes CDR1 MNHEY and CDR2 SMNVEV (reference sequence). The CDR3 consists of 15 residues. Deletions cut 1 base from V and 2 bases from J, with 11 bases between. The CDR3 region is CASSLFGYKQETQYF. In DNA form, the CDR3 reads TGTGCCAGCAGTTTATTTGGCTACAAACAAGAGACCCAGTACTTC.

This sequence joins TRBV10-3 and TRBJ2-3; D gene ambiguous. Deletions cut 0 bases from V and 2 bases from J, with 6 bases between. Germline CDR1 is ENHRY and CDR2 is SYGVKD. The CDR3 length is 14 residues. The CDR3 spells CAISESTDTDTQYF. The CDR3 coding sequence is TGTGCCATCAGTGAGTCGACCGACACAGATACGCAGTATTTT.

The gene calls are TRBV19 and TRBJ1-1; 10 positions agree with TRBD1. V was pared by 5 bases and J by 1 base, with 7 bases of the junction left unmatched. CDR1 and CDR2 (germline): LNHDA, SQIVND (reference sequence). The length of the CDR3 is 16 residues. CDR3 in amino acids: CASSATGGRWNTEAFF. The CDR3 nucleotides read TGTGCCAGTAGTGCGACAGGGGGCAGGTGGAACACTGAAGCTTTCTTT.

This chain joins TRBV6-1 and TRBJ2-3; D perhaps matches TRBD2 (5 bases). The CDR3 sequence is 12 residues long. Germline V gene sequence: CDR1 MNHNS, CDR2 SASEGT. V shed 3 bases and J shed 10 bases, with 11 bases lying between them. CDR3 coding DNA: TGTGCCAGCAGTGAGGCCACACTAGCGCAGTATTTT. Its translation: CASSEATLAQYF.

This chain joins TRBV7-2 and TRBJ2-2, with D unresolved. V lost 7 bases and J 6 bases, leaving 12 bases between the germline ends. This CDR3 comprises 13 residues. The germline gives CDR1 SGHTA, CDR2 FQGNSA. CDR3 amino acids: CASTRPISGELFF. Here the CDR3 DNA reads TGTGCCAGCACCCGACCGATTTCCGGGGAGCTGTTTTTT.

V usage is TRBV2 and J usage is TRBJ2-7; a weak D match, TRBD1 (7 bases). Germline CDR1 is SNHLY and CDR2 is FYNNEI. The germline V and J ends were trimmed by 2 bases and 4 bases, with 15 bases remaining between them. The CDR3 spans 15 residues. CDR3: CASSEHQGGQYEQYF. The CDR3 DNA is TGTGCCAGCAGTGAACACCAGGGGGGTCAATACGAGCAGTACTTC.

This clone was observed a single time. This chain uses TRBV4-3 with TRBJ2-1, with D possibly TRBD2 on 6 matching bases. Deletions cut 0 bases from V and 0 bases from J, with 15 bases between. The CDR3 runs to 18 residues. CDR1 LGHNA and CDR2 YSLEER come from the germline V gene. Here the CDR3 reads CASSQDWGSGHSYNEQFF. Here the CDR3 DNA reads TGCGCCAGCAGCCAAGATTGGGGTAGCGGTCACTCCTACAATGAGCAGTTCTTC.

This chain joins TRBV7-8 and TRBJ2-2, with 8 bases identical to TRBD2. Unmatched junction bases numbered 8, after V lost 3 bases and J lost 8 bases. Germline CDR1 reads SGHVS; CDR2 reads FQNEAQ. This CDR3 contains 15 residues. Here the CDR3 reads CASSFSGATGGELFF. The CDR3 bases are TGTGCCAGCAGCTTTAGCGGGGCCACCGGGGGGGAGCTGTTTTTT.

The chain joins TRBV13 to TRBJ2-5; 9 nucleotides align to TRBD2. This CDR3 is 16 amino acids long. V gave up 0 bases and J gave up 1 base; unmatched junction bases: 3. CDR1 and CDR2 (germline): PRHDT, FYEKMQ (reference sequence). For the CDR3, the DNA is TGTGCCAGCAGCTTAGGCCAGACTAGCGGCCAAGAGACCCAGTACTTC. The encoded protein is CASSLGQTSGQETQYF.

This chain joins TRBV7-9 and TRBJ2-1; 7 bases are a match to TRBD2. This CDR3 region has 15 residues. After removal of 2 bases from V and 5 bases from J, the junction contained 6 bases not matched to a gene. Germline loops: CDR1 SEHNR, CDR2 FQNEAQ (reference sequence). The DNA for the CDR3 is TGTGCCAGCAGCTTACGGGTAGCGGGCAACAATGAGCAGTTCTTC. The encoded protein is CASSLRVAGNNEQFF.

This clone was counted a single time. J is TRBJ1-1 and V is TRBV19; 8 bases line up with TRBD1. The CDR3 loop spans 14 amino acids. Germline CDR1 reads LNHDA; CDR2 reads SQIVND (reference sequence). V gave up 4 bases and J gave up 2 bases; unmatched junction bases: 3. The CDR3 region has the DNA TGTGCCAGTAGTAAGACAGGGGCAAACACTGAAGCTTTCTTT. Protein product: CASSKTGANTEAFF. Combining the CDR3 with reference TRBV19 and TRBJ1-1 gives the whole variable domain DGGITQSPKYLFRKEGQNVTLSCEQNLNHDAMYWYRQDPGQGLRLIYYSQIVNDFQKGDIAEGYSVSREKKESFPLTVTSAQKNPTAFYLCASSKTGANTEAFFGQGTRLTVV.

Only a few counts were recorded for this clone. CDR3: CASSPSRPDEQYF. The CDR3 DNA follows: TGTGCCAGCAGCCCTAGCCGCCCGGACGAGCAGTACTTC. J is TRBJ2-7 and V is TRBV7-9, with D possibly matching TRBD2 (5 bases). The CDR3 is 13 amino acids. Per the germline V gene, CDR1 is SEHNR and CDR2 is FQNEAQ (reference sequence). V shed 5 bases and J shed 5 bases, with 13 bases lying between them.

This clone has a handful of counts. V usage is TRBV7-8 and J usage is TRBJ1-5; D is perhaps TRBD1 (6 bases). Trimming stripped 4 bases from V and 0 bases from J, with 13 bases between. This CDR3 comprises 16 residues. Germline V gives CDR1 SGHVS, CDR2 FQNEAQ. The CDR3, as DNA: TGTGCCAGCAGCTCAAAAGGGGGGGATAGCAATCAGCCCCAGCATTTT. Translating it yields CASSSKGGDSNQPQHF.

The V gene is TRBV5-1, the J gene TRBJ2-3; D possibly corresponds to TRBD2 (5 bases). With 4 bases removed from V and 0 bases from J, the gap between germline ends came to 12 bases. This CDR3 is 15 amino acids long. From germline, CDR1 is SGHRS and CDR2 YFSETQ. For the CDR3, the DNA is TGCGCCAGCAGCCCGGTGGGCGGGAGCACAGATACGCAGTATTTT. Translation: CASSPVGGSTDTQYF.

This clone was seen more than once but under ten times. The J gene is TRBJ2-1, the V gene TRBV2; D is unresolved. Trimming shortened V by 1 base and J by 1 base, and 8 bases separated the two germline ends. This CDR3 has 15 amino acids. CDR1 and CDR2 from the germline V gene are SNHLY and FYNNEI. CDR3 protein: CASSEGQPSYNEQFF. In DNA, the CDR3 is TGTGCCAGCAGTGAAGGGCAGCCGTCCTACAATGAGCAGTTCTTC.

In its sample, this clone was seen a few times. J is TRBJ2-3 and V is TRBV11-2; D is uncertain. Trimming removed 1 base from V and 0 bases from J, with 8 bases in between. The CDR3 totals 15 residues. The germline gives CDR1 SGHAT, CDR2 FQNNGV. DNA for the CDR3: TGTGCCAGCAGCTTAGTGACGGCTAGCACAGATACGCAGTATTTT. Its translation: CASSLVTASTDTQYF.